One sample yielded the 22 T cell receptor beta chains listed below, sequenced in a study of T-cell reconstitution after alpha-beta-depleted transplantation in children. Construction of the TCRbeta library involved unique molecular identifiers. MiXCR was run by TCRdb on the PCR reads, yielding one entry per CDR3 protein. The repertoire has around 800,000 distinct CDR3 sequences, about 16% of them found once; the top ten carry about 4.6%. The source material was PBMCs, mostly from graft donor cells, sampled 360 days after TCRalphabeta/CD19-depleted stem cell transplant. These receptor sequences come from a male patient younger than 18 who had a stem cell transplant for acute lymphoblastic leukemia, so the T cells may come from the graft donor.

In its sample, this clonotype was seen a few times. This chain connects TRBV7-9 to TRBJ2-5, with no clear D. CDR1 is SEHNR, CDR2 FQNEAQ, per germline (reference sequence). CDR3 length: 14 residues. The germline V and J ends were trimmed by 6 bases and 4 bases, with 15 bases remaining between them. CDR3 residues: CASREAAPRETQYF. CDR3 nucleotides: TGTGCCAGCAGAGAGGCGGCTCCCCGAGAGACCCAGTACTTC.

This chain connects TRBV20-1 to TRBJ2-7; no definite D call. Between the trimmed V and J ends, which lost 0 bases and 0 bases, there was a span of 9 bases. The CDR3 is 14 residues long. Germline CDR1 reads DFQATT; CDR2 reads SNEGSKA (reference sequence). The CDR3 here is CSARDPAVSYEQYF. CDR3 bases: TGCAGTGCTAGAGATCCGGCGGTCTCCTACGAGCAGTACTTC.

The genes are TRBV12-3 or TRBV12-4 and TRBJ1-5, with D possibly TRBD1 on 6 matching bases. CDR3 length: 19 amino acids. V was trimmed by 5 bases and J by 3 bases, leaving 26 bases between them. Here the CDR3 DNA reads TGTGCCAGCAGTCAGAGGGGTCTAGGAGGGGGATGGGCCAATCAGCCCCAGCATTTT. Protein: CASSQRGLGGGWANQPQHF.

This clonotype has ten or more counts. The chain links TRBV29-1 to TRBJ2-1; TRBD2 matches at 11 bases. Germline trimming cut 4 bases from V and 6 bases from J; bases unmatched to any gene: 11. The germline CDR1 and CDR2 sequences are SQVTM and ANQGSEA. The CDR3 is made up of 16 amino acids. The CDR3 region is CSVATLAGGPSNEQFF. The CDR3 DNA reads TGCAGCGTTGCCACCTTAGCGGGAGGGCCATCCAATGAGCAGTTCTTC.

In its sample, this clonotype was seen a few times. The rearrangement uses TRBV5-6 and TRBJ1-1; no definite D call. V was clipped by 2 bases and J by 5 bases, with 16 bases between them. CDR1 SGHDT and CDR2 YYEEEE come from the germline V gene. The CDR3 covers 15 residues. The DNA of the CDR3 is TGTGCCAGCAGCTTTAGGGTCGAAGGAAGGACTGAAGCTTTCTTT. Residues: CASSFRVEGRTEAFF.

There are many counts of this clonotype. V and J are TRBV7-9 and TRBJ2-5, with 7 nucleotides matching TRBD1. Per germline, CDR1 SEHNR and CDR2 FQNEAQ (reference sequence). After removal of 6 bases from V and 4 bases from J, the junction contained 5 bases not matched to a gene. CDR3 length: 13 amino acids. The CDR3 loop is CASSDRVVETQYF. The CDR3 DNA sequence: TGTGCCAGCAGTGACAGGGTGGTAGAGACCCAGTACTTC. The whole variable domain, filled in from reference TRBV7-9 and TRBJ2-5, reads DTGVSQNPRHKITKRGQNVTFRCDPISEHNRLYWYRQTLGQGPEFLTYFQNEAQLEKSRLLSDRFSAERPKGSFSTLEIQRTEQGDSAMYLCASSDRVVETQYFGPGTRLLVL.

The chain uses TRBV7-6 and TRBJ2-7; D unresolved. This CDR3 is 12 amino acids long. Trimming took off 4 bases at V and 6 bases at J, with 10 bases between the two ends. Germline CDR1 reads SGHVS; CDR2 reads FNYEAQ. The CDR3 nucleotides read TGTGCCAGCAGCTCCACTTCCATCGAGCAGTACTTC. It yields the protein CASSSTSIEQYF.

The chain employs TRBV30 and TRBJ2-3, with TRBD1 matching 8 bases. Trimming cost V 2 bases and J 2 bases; bases outside gene matches: 6. The germline V gene has CDR1 GTSNPN and CDR2 SVGIG (reference sequence). The CDR3 has 15 residues. The DNA for the CDR3 is TGTGCCTGGAGTCTGGACAGGGCCCCCACAGATACGCAGTATTTT. Encoded protein: CAWSLDRAPTDTQYF. Variable domain in full (rest from reference TRBV30 and TRBJ2-3): SQTIHQWPATLVQPVGSPLSLECTVEGTSNPNLYWYRQAAGRGLQLLFYSVGIGQISSEVPQNLSASRPQDRQFILSSKKLLLSDSGFYLCAWSLDRAPTDTQYFGPGTRLTVL.

As for this clonotype: Since a much larger clone is just one base distant, this may be a read error. This chain uses TRBV5-1 with TRBJ2-5; D uncertain. This CDR3 is 13 amino acids long. Germline CDR1 is SGHRS and CDR2 is YFSETQ. CDR3 loop: CASSFLLEETRYF. CDR3 DNA: TGCGCCAGCAGCTTCTTACTTGAAGAGACCCGGTACTTC.

The V call is TRBV5-1, the J call TRBJ1-2; D perhaps matches TRBD1 (5 bases). In germline, CDR1 is SGHRS, CDR2 YFSETQ. The V end was cut by 0 bases, the J end by 6 bases, with 12 bases between. There are 14 residues in the CDR3. CDR3 residues: CASSLVGGLDGYTF. In nucleotides, the CDR3 is TGCGCCAGCAGCTTGGTTGGGGGACTTGATGGCTACACCTTC.

The chain combines TRBV6-1 with TRBJ1-5, with 8 positions matching TRBD1. The CDR3 totals 15 residues. Germline trimming cut 7 bases from V and 6 bases from J; bases unmatched to any gene: 11. CDR1 and CDR2 (germline): MNHNS, SASEGT. CDR3 coding DNA: TGTGCCAGCAACCCCTTACAGGGGGGAGGTCAGCCCCAGCATTTT. This sequence encodes CASNPLQGGGQPQHF.

The genes are TRBV3-1 and TRBJ1-6, with 7 bases matching TRBD1. This CDR3 comprises 15 residues. V was clipped by 8 bases and J by 6 bases; unmatched bases: 10. The germline V gene has CDR1 LGHDT and CDR2 YNNKEL (reference sequence). The CDR3 region is CASQGMTGINSPLHF. The DNA for the CDR3 is TGTGCCAGCCAAGGGATGACAGGGATTAATTCACCCCTCCACTTT.

The chain recombines TRBV3-1 with TRBJ2-1, with D perhaps TRBD2 (6 bases). Trimming cost V 7 bases and J 8 bases, with 15 bases left between them. Germline CDR1 is LGHDT and CDR2 is YNNKEL (reference sequence). The CDR3 has 13 amino acids. DNA for the CDR3: TGTGCCAGCATTGGAGGGAGGTCCCATGAGCAGTTCTTC. Its translation: CASIGGRSHEQFF.

There are many counts of this clonotype. This sequence joins TRBV12-3 or TRBV12-4 and TRBJ2-2; D not resolved. Trimming removed 2 bases at V and 4 bases at J, with 5 bases between. The CDR3 has 13 amino acids. CDR3 in amino acids: CASSLRPTGELFF. The CDR3 coding sequence is TGTGCCAGCAGTTTACGGCCCACCGGGGAGCTGTTTTTT.

The gene calls are TRBV18 and TRBJ2-3; D ambiguous. V was pared by 2 bases and J by 5 bases, with 8 bases between. CDR3 length: 13 residues. Germline assignment: CDR1 KGHSH and CDR2 LQKENI. CDR3 protein: CASSPKEIDTQYF. As DNA, the CDR3 is TGTGCCAGCTCACCAAAGGAGATAGATACGCAGTATTTT.

In its sample, this clonotype was seen a few times. The chain has TRBV5-1 and TRBJ1-1; 9 bases match TRBD1. The length of the CDR3 is 21 residues. The trim removed 3 bases at V and 4 bases at J, leaving 25 bases unmatched. Germline V gene lookup returns CDR1 SGHRS and CDR2 YFSETQ. CDR3 protein: CASSSSKLVRGTGNLLTEAFF. CDR3 nucleotides: TGCGCCAGCAGCTCCTCGAAGTTGGTACGGGGGACAGGGAACCTTCTCACTGAAGCTTTCTTT. Full variable domain (missing parts from reference TRBV5-1 and TRBJ1-1): KAGVTQTPRYLIKTRGQQVTLSCSPISGHRSVSWYQQTPGQGLQFLFEYFSETQRNKGNFPGRFSGRQFSNSRSEMNVSTLELGDSALYLCASSSSKLVRGTGNLLTEAFFGQGTRLTVV.

This clonotype was picked up many times. The genes are TRBV5-5 and TRBJ1-5; D gene ambiguous. The germline CDR1 and CDR2 sequences are SGHKS and YYEKEE (reference sequence). The length of the CDR3 is 14 residues. With 2 bases removed from V and 7 bases from J, the gap between germline ends came to 13 bases. The CDR3 protein is CASSFGQLRQPQHF. In DNA, the CDR3 is TGTGCCAGCAGCTTCGGTCAACTTAGACAGCCCCAGCATTTT.

This clonotype was seen once. CDR3 bases: TGTGCCAGCAGCTTAGCCCGACAGGGATGGAACACCGGGGAGCTGTTTTTT. It yields the protein CASSLARQGWNTGELFF. The chain combines TRBV7-6 with TRBJ2-2, with TRBD1 matching over 7 bases. The germline gives CDR1 SGHVS, CDR2 FNYEAQ. The CDR3 spans 17 residues. V shed 0 bases, J shed 1 base, and the junction held 5 bases outside the gene matches.

The V and J genes are TRBV12-3 or TRBV12-4 and TRBJ2-5; 7 bases are a match to TRBD1. This CDR3 is 15 amino acids long. V was clipped by 7 bases and J by 2 bases; unmatched bases: 10. CDR3 sequence: CASMGTWDRQETQYF. The DNA of the CDR3 is TGTGCCAGCATGGGTACTTGGGACAGACAAGAGACCCAGTACTTC.

A remark on this clonotype: The CDR3 does not end in the conserved phenylalanine or tryptophan, so this is likely a read error. It is unclear where the CDR3 begins or ends on the DNA, so no DNA is shown, and the CDR3 is as TCRdb lists it. The chain recombines TRBV7-9 with TRBJ2-1; the table's TRBD1 call for D was not verified on the DNA. CDR1 is SEHNR, CDR2 FQNEAQ, per germline (reference sequence). The CDR3 length is 12 residues, termini included. This CDR3 reads CASSLDNGPPEL.

This chain connects TRBV20-1 to TRBJ1-3; TRBD1 is a possible D gene (6 bases). The CDR3 totals 15 residues. Germline CDR1 and CDR2: DFQATT and SNEGSKA (reference sequence). V lost 0 bases and J 4 bases, leaving 13 bases between the germline ends. The CDR3 bases are TGCAGTGCTAGAGATAACAGGGCGGACGGAAACACCATATATTTT. It yields the protein CSARDNRADGNTIYF.

The chain carries TRBV5-1 and TRBJ1-1, with TRBD1 matching over 8 bases. This CDR3 has 15 residues. The V segment lost 2 bases and the J segment 1 base; nucleotides outside the gene matches: 4. From germline, CDR1 is SGHRS and CDR2 YFSETQ. CDR3 protein: CASSLQGVRNTEAFF. The CDR3 DNA reads as TGCGCCAGCAGCTTACAGGGGGTGAGGAACACTGAAGCTTTCTTT. Full variable domain (missing parts from reference TRBV5-1 and TRBJ1-1): KAGVTQTPRYLIKTRGQQVTLSCSPISGHRSVSWYQQTPGQGLQFLFEYFSETQRNKGNFPGRFSGRQFSNSRSEMNVSTLELGDSALYLCASSLQGVRNTEAFFGQGTRLTVV.